This TCR beta chain originates from a study of blood T cell repertoires in COVID-19. Across the whole study: Spain, Italy and the United States supplied samples that represented acute and convalescent COVID-19.

In the source study's methods: Amplifying reference gene primers gave estimates of nucleated cell counts. Profiled with immunoSEQ multiplex PCR; TCRdb holds only in-frame clones, not every one. V and J calls and clone size follow that table, whereas D and trimming were derived from the DNA. The sample lists roughly 180,000 clones, approximately 90% occurring once. This CDR3 has 15 amino acids. Germline V gene sequence: CDR1 MNHEY, CDR2 SVGEGT. Trimming pared 3 bases from V and 0 bases from J, leaving 9 bases between. The J gene is TRBJ2-1, the V gene TRBV6-2 or TRBV6-3; D is unclear. Material: peripheral blood. The receptor's source is a woman in her twenties or thirties with acute or convalescent COVID-19. CDR3 region: CASSYARSSYNEQFF. CDR3 nucleotides: TGTGCCAGCAGTTATGCCCGGAGCTCCTACAATGAGCAGTTCTTC.